The 14 T cell receptor beta chains given below trace back to one sample, sequenced in a study of beta chain features in type 1 diabetes. The study reverse transcribed the entire isolated RNA, so it sequenced expressed TCRB transcripts. Some clones are missing from TCRdb's copy, which holds only in-frame ones; the method was immunoSEQ multiplex PCR. The sample lists just over 600,000 clones, about 14% occurring once. The source material was naive CD4+ T cells from blood. These receptors were obtained from a young man in good health.

With regard to this clone: The junction does not match germline at one end; this may be a read error. The V and J genes are TRBV18 and TRBJ2-7; 9 nucleotides match TRBD1. Germline V gene lookup returns CDR1 KGHSH and CDR2 LQKENI. This CDR3 region has 15 residues. Written as DNA, the CDR3 is TGTGCCAGCTCACCACTGGGACAGGGTACCTACGAGCAGTGCTTC. Encoded protein: CASSPLGQGTYEQCF.

The gene calls are TRBV19 and TRBJ1-5, with TRBD1 as a possible D gene (6 bases). This CDR3 is built from 13 residues. V was shortened by 6 bases and J by 5 bases, with 11 bases between the two germline ends. Per germline, CDR1 LNHDA and CDR2 SQIVND (reference sequence). CDR3 amino acids: CASSLRGDQPQHF. CDR3 DNA sequence: TGTGCCAGTAGCTTGAGGGGGGATCAGCCCCAGCATTTT.

V is TRBV5-4 and J is TRBJ2-5; 13 bases are a match to TRBD2. Germline lookup yields CDR1 SGHNT and CDR2 YYREEE (reference sequence). V lost 0 bases, J lost 6 bases, and 5 bases stayed unmatched. This CDR3 has 16 amino acids. CDR3 DNA: TGTGCCAGCAGCTTGGGCACTAGCGGGGGGGCAAAGACCCAGTACTTC. Its translation is CASSLGTSGGAKTQYF.

This clone was counted only a few times. This chain links TRBV7-2 with TRBJ1-2; no clear D gene. With 1 base removed from V and 1 base from J, the gap between germline ends came to 7 bases. Germline lookup yields CDR1 SGHTA and CDR2 FQGNSA. The CDR3 has 14 amino acids. CDR3 residues: CASSLGGVNYGYTF. CDR3 nucleotide sequence: TGTGCCAGCAGCTTAGGCGGGGTTAACTATGGCTACACCTTC.

This clone was detected only a few times. The gene calls are TRBV11-2 and TRBJ2-3; 7 positions match TRBD1. With 1 base clipped from V and 4 bases from J, the junction kept 5 bases outside the gene matches. Germline V CDR1 and CDR2: SGHAT, FQNNGV. The CDR3 length is 15 residues. The CDR3: CASSLATGRADTQYF. CDR3 nucleotide sequence: TGTGCCAGCAGCTTAGCGACAGGGCGCGCAGATACGCAGTATTTT. Full variable domain (missing parts from reference TRBV11-2 and TRBJ2-3): EAGVAQSPRYKIIEKRQSVAFWCNPISGHATLYWYQQILGQGPKLLIQFQNNGVVDDSQLPKDRFSAERLKGVDSTLKIQPAKLEDSAVYLCASSLATGRADTQYFGPGTRLTVL.

The chain carries TRBV7-9 and TRBJ1-3; 7 nucleotides line up with TRBD1. The J segment lost 0 bases and the V segment lost 2 bases, leaving 13 bases of the junction unmatched. Germline V gene sequence: CDR1 SEHNR, CDR2 FQNEAQ (reference sequence). CDR3 length: 19 amino acids. This chain's CDR3 is CASSLRDSLSPLSGNTIYF. CDR3 DNA: TGTGCCAGCAGCTTACGGGACAGTTTATCCCCCCTCTCTGGAAACACCATATATTTT.

This clone was seen a few times. This chain links TRBV19 with TRBJ2-1; TRBD2 matches 11 bases. Germline V gives CDR1 LNHDA, CDR2 SQIVND (reference sequence). The J segment lost 6 bases and the V segment lost 4 bases, leaving 5 bases of the junction unmatched. The CDR3 covers 15 residues. The CDR3 DNA reads TGTGCCAGTAGTACCCTAGCGGGAGGCTTCAATGAGCAGTTCTTC. Its protein is CASSTLAGGFNEQFF.

This clone has more than one count but fewer than ten. The chain carries TRBV10-3 and TRBJ2-1; TRBD2 matches at 13 bases. V lost 6 bases and J lost 7; bases outside the gene matches: 6. The CDR3 has 15 residues. In germline, CDR1 is ENHRY, CDR2 SYGVKD. The CDR3 bases are TGTGCCATCAGGGTGACTAGCGGGAGGACGAATGAGCAGTTCTTC. This encodes CAIRVTSGRTNEQFF.

This clone was observed a handful of times. This rearrangement joins TRBV28 to TRBJ2-7, with D tentatively TRBD2 (6 bases). This CDR3 contains 15 residues. V was cut by 8 bases and J by 0 bases, with 17 bases left in between. Germline lookup yields CDR1 MDHEN and CDR2 SYDVKM. The CDR3 nucleotides read TGTGCCAGCGGTTCCCCGGCGGGGTTCTCCTACGAGCAGTACTTC. This sequence encodes CASGSPAGFSYEQYF. The full variable domain, with the rest looked up from reference TRBV28 and TRBJ2-7, is DVKVTQSSRYLVKRTGEKVFLECVQDMDHENMFWYRQDPGLGLRLIYFSYDVKMKEKGDIPEGYSVSREKKERFSLILESASTNQTSMYLCASGSPAGFSYEQYFGPGTRLTVT.

This sequence joins TRBV11-1 and TRBJ2-7; D is unresolved. V lost 1 base, J lost 2 bases, and 9 bases lay in between. CDR3 size: 14 residues. Germline CDR1 SGHAT, CDR2 FQDESV (reference sequence). Written as DNA, the CDR3 is TGTGCCAGCAGCTTAGTCAGTTTCGCCTACGAGCAGTACTTC. This gives the protein CASSLVSFAYEQYF.

The chain joins TRBV7-8 to TRBJ2-1; 7 bases agree with TRBD2. Looked up from germline, CDR1 is SGHVS and CDR2 is FQNEAQ. The CDR3 extends over 13 amino acids. The J segment lost 10 bases and the V segment lost 5 bases, leaving 8 bases of the junction unmatched. The CDR3 sequence is CASSQSGAREQFF. Written as DNA, the CDR3 is TGTGCCAGCAGCCAAAGCGGGGCGCGCGAGCAGTTCTTC.

Only a few counts were recorded for this clone. The CDR3 sequence: CASSPRRTDKETQYF. In DNA, the CDR3 is TGTGCCAGTAGTCCCCGCCGGACAGACAAAGAGACCCAGTACTTC. The chain joins TRBV19 to TRBJ2-5; the D gene is possibly TRBD1 (6 bases). Germline V CDR1 and CDR2: LNHDA, SQIVND (reference sequence). V lost 5 bases and J 3 bases, leaving 16 bases between the germline ends. This CDR3 has 15 amino acids.

This clone was recorded a few times. This rearrangement joins TRBV5-1 to TRBJ2-1; possible D gene TRBD1, 6 bases. Trimming stripped 5 bases from V and 3 bases from J, with 15 bases between. This CDR3 has 15 residues. CDR1 is SGHRS and CDR2 is YFSETQ in the germline V gene. Written as DNA, the CDR3 is TGCGCCAGCAGTCCATCACAGGGTCTCTACAATGAGCAGTTCTTC. Its translation is CASSPSQGLYNEQFF.

This clone has only a few counts. This chain connects TRBV29-1 to TRBJ1-5, with a weak D call TRBD1 (6 bases). CDR1 and CDR2 from the germline V gene are SQVTM and ANQGSEA. V lost 5 bases and J lost 0, with 11 bases in between. The CDR3 spans 14 residues. CDR3 in DNA: TGCAGCGTTCAAACAGGGAATAGCAATCAGCCCCAGCATTTT. Translation: CSVQTGNSNQPQHF.